This entry features one T cell receptor (beta chain) sequence. What it recognizes is unknown. The CDR3 loop spans 15 amino acids. Germline CDR1 and CDR2: SGHTA and FQGNSA. Trimming shortened V by 3 bases and J by 9 bases, and 19 bases separated the two germline ends. These data belong to a study of vaccination effects on CD4 cells after COVID-19. Sequencing in the ViraFEST assay came after antigen-specific CD4+ T cells had been expanded with viral peptide pools, which were used to stimulate PBMC. Cells that had been cultured for about 10 days were the source of isolated CD4+ T cells. Neither prior SARS-CoV-2 infection nor positive nucleocapsid antibodies were present in the vaccine recipients. Two million PBMC were placed in each well, which was supplemented with 10 IU/ml IL-2 and around 9.9 ug/ml peptides. Repertoires were generated with immunoSEQ multiplex PCR, while TCRdb's copy carries only in-frame clones and drops some. The repertoire holds about 79,000 clones, with 74% as singletons.

The chain has TRBV7-2 and TRBJ2-3; D is possibly TRBD1 (6 bases). The sequence was collected from a human donor who received a COVID-19 vaccine. The sequencing here drew on CD4+ T cells from PBMCs cultured with HCoV-229E spike peptides, taken before COVID-19 vaccination. The CDR3 spells CASSFSQGFGETQYF. CDR3 coding DNA: TGTGCCAGCAGCTTTAGTCAGGGGTTTGGGGAAACGCAGTATTTT.